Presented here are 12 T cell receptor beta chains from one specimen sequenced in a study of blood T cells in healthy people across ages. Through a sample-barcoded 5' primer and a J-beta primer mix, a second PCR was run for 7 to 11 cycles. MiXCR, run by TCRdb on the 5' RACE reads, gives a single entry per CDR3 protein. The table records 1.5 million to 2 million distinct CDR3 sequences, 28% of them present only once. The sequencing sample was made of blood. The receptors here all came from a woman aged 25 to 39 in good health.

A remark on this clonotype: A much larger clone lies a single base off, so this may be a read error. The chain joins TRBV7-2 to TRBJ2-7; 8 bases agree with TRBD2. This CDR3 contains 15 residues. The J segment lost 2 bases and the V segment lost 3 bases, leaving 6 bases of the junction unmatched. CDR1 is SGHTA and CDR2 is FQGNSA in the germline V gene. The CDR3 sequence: CASSFGRRGAYEQYF. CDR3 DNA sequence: TGTGCCAGCAGCTTTGGCCGGCGGGGGGCCTACGAGCAGTACTTC.

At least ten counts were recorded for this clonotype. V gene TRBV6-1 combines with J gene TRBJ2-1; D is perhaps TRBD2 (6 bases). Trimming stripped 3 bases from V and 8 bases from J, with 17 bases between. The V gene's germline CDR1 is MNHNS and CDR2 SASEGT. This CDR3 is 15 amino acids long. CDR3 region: CASSDISGGEDEQFF. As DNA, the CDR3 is TGTGCCAGCAGTGATATCTCCGGGGGAGAAGATGAGCAGTTCTTC.

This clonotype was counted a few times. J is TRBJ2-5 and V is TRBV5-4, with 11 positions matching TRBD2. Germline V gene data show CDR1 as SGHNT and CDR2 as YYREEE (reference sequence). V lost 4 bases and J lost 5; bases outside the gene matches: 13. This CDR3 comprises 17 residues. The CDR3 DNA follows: TGTGCCAGCAGCCCCAGTGGAGGGACTAGCGGAATGGAGACCCAGTACTTC. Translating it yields CASSPSGGTSGMETQYF.

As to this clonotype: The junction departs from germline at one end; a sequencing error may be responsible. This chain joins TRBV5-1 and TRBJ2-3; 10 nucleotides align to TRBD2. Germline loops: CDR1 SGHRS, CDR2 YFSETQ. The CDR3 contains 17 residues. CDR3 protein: CASSSTGGLAGEDAQYF. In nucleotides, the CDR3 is TGCGCCAGCAGCTCCACCGGAGGGCTAGCGGGGGAAGATGCGCAGTATTTT.

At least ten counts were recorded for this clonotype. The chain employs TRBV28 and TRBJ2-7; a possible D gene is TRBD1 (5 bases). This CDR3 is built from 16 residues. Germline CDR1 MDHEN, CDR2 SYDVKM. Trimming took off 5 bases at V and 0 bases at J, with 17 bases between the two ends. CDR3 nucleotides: TGTGCCAGCAGTCGATCAGTTGGCAGGGCCTCCTACGAGCAGTACTTC. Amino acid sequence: CASSRSVGRASYEQYF. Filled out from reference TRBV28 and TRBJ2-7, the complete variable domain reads DVKVTQSSRYLVKRTGEKVFLECVQDMDHENMFWYRQDPGLGLRLIYFSYDVKMKEKGDIPEGYSVSREKKERFSLILESASTNQTSMYLCASSRSVGRASYEQYFGPGTRLTVT.

The CDR3 region has the DNA TGTGCCAGCAGTGAAAACCCTACAGGCAGGGTATCCTACAATGAGCAGTTCTTC. Translating it yields CASSENPTGRVSYNEQFF. The V call is TRBV25-1, the J call TRBJ2-1; TRBD1 is a possible D gene (5 bases). Per germline, CDR1 MGHDK and CDR2 SYGVNS. The CDR3 has 18 residues. With 2 bases removed from V and 1 base from J, the gap between germline ends came to 18 bases.

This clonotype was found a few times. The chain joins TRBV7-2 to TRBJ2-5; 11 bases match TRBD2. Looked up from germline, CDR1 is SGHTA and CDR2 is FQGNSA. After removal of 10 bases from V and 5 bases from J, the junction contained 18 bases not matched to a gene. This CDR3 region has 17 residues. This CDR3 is CAKGTSGNRNIGETQYF. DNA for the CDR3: TGTGCCAAGGGGACTAGCGGAAATCGAAACATCGGGGAGACCCAGTACTTC. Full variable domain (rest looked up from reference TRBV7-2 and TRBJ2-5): GAGVSQSPSNKVTEKGKDVELRCDPISGHTALYWYRQSLGQGLEFLIYFQGNSAPDKSGLPSDRFSAERTGGSVSTLTIQRTQQEDSAVYLCAKGTSGNRNIGETQYFGPGTRLLVL.

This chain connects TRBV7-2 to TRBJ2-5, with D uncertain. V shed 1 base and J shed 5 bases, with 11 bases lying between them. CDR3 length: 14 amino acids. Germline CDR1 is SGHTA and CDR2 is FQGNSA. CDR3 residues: CASSLEPGLETQYF. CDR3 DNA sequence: TGTGCCAGCAGCTTAGAGCCTGGGCTGGAGACCCAGTACTTC. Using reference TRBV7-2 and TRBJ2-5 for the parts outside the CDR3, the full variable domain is GAGVSQSPSNKVTEKGKDVELRCDPISGHTALYWYRQSLGQGLEFLIYFQGNSAPDKSGLPSDRFSAERTGGSVSTLTIQRTQQEDSAVYLCASSLEPGLETQYFGPGTRLLVL.

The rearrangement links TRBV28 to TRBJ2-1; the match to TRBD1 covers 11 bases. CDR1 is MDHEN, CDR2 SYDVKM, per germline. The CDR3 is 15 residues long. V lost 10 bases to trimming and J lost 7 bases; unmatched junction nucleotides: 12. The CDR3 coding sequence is TGTGCCACTAGGGCGGAGGACAGGGGGCGTAATGAGCAGTTCTTC. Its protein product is CATRAEDRGRNEQFF. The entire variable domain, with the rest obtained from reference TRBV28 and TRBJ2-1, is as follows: DVKVTQSSRYLVKRTGEKVFLECVQDMDHENMFWYRQDPGLGLRLIYFSYDVKMKEKGDIPEGYSVSREKKERFSLILESASTNQTSMYLCATRAEDRGRNEQFFGPGTRLTVL.

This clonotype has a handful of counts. CDR3 coding DNA: TGCAGTGCTGACCCGACTAGCGGGTACAATGAGCAGTTCTTC. Its translation is CSADPTSGYNEQFF. The chain has TRBV20-1 and TRBJ2-1; 10 bases fit TRBD2. There are 14 residues in the CDR3. The V segment lost 5 bases and the J segment 4 bases; nucleotides outside the gene matches: 5. Germline V gene sequence: CDR1 DFQATT, CDR2 SNEGSKA (reference sequence).

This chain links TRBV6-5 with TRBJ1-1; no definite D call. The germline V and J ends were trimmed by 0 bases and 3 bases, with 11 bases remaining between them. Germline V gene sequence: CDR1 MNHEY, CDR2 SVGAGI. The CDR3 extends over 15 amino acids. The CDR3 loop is CASSYSRQQDTEAFF. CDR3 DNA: TGTGCCAGCAGTTACTCGAGGCAGCAGGACACTGAAGCTTTCTTT.

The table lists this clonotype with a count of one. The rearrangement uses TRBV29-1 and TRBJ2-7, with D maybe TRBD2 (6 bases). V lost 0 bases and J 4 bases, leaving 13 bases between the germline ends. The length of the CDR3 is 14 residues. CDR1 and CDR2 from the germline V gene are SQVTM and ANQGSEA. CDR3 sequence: CSVEDCHGGYEQYF. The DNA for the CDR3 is TGCAGCGTTGAAGATTGTCACGGGGGATACGAGCAGTACTTC.